Each of the 27 T cell receptor beta chains below was sequenced from the same sample in a study of T cell repertoires in cytomegalovirus infection. Antigens of these TCRs are unknown. From the reads, TCRdb called clonotypes with MiXCR, one entry per CDR3 protein. Counted here are 140,000 to 150,000 distinct CDR3 sequences, 25% to 35% occurring once; the ten biggest clones make up around half. The sample here was CD8+ T cells from cultured PBMCs, taken from culture after CMV antigen stimulation. Receptors originate from a human donor in good health (CMV status not recorded). Some clones in this sample may be carry-over from other donors' samples.

V and J are TRBV12-3 or TRBV12-4 and TRBJ1-2; possibly TRBD1 for D (6 bases). The CDR3 is made up of 15 amino acids. Trimming removed 3 bases at V and 8 bases at J, with 19 bases between. Written as DNA, the CDR3 is TGTGCCAGCAGTTTGATAACGGGGGGGCCAGGAGGCTACACCTTC. Protein: CASSLITGGPGGYTF.

A note on this clonotype: This may come from a read error, since a much larger clone is one base off. V usage is TRBV7-8 and J usage is TRBJ1-6; possibly TRBD1 for D (6 bases). Deletions cut 6 bases from V and 14 bases from J, with 20 bases between. The germline V gene has CDR1 SGHVS and CDR2 FQNEAQ. This CDR3 region has 14 residues. The CDR3 spells CASSAPDKGGTLHF. The CDR3 DNA reads as TGTGCCAGCAGTGCCCCGGACAAAGGGGGTACCCTCCACTTT. Looking up the rest from reference TRBV7-8 and TRBJ1-6 gives the full variable domain: GAGVSQSPRYKVAKRGQDVALRCDPISGHVSLFWYQQALGQGPEFLTYFQNEAQLDKSGLPSDRFFAERPEGSVSTLKIQRTQQEDSAVYLCASSAPDKGGTLHFGNGTRLTVT.

This clonotype occurred a few times. V usage is TRBV29-1 and J usage is TRBJ2-2, with D unclear. The CDR3 loop spans 13 amino acids. CDR1 and CDR2 (germline): SQVTM, ANQGSEA. V was shortened by 7 bases and J by 0 bases, with 9 bases between the two germline ends. The CDR3 protein is CSGTATNTGELFF. Here the CDR3 DNA reads TGCAGCGGGACGGCAACGAACACCGGGGAGCTGTTTTTT.

This clonotype showed up many times. This sequence joins TRBV7-6 and TRBJ1-4; D call uncertain. This CDR3 region has 15 residues. Germline V gene sequence: CDR1 SGHVS, CDR2 FNYEAQ. Trimming pared 11 bases from V and 4 bases from J, leaving 20 bases between. CDR3 sequence (DNA): TGTGCCCCCCCGCGCCGGACGGGGATTAATGAAAAACTGTTTTTT. As protein: CAPPRRTGINEKLFF.

This clonotype has a count of ten or more. V usage is TRBV7-8 and J usage is TRBJ1-2; TRBD1 matches at 8 bases. The trim removed 5 bases at V and 8 bases at J, leaving 13 bases unmatched. The CDR3 totals 15 residues. The germline V gene encodes CDR1 SGHVS and CDR2 FQNEAQ. The CDR3 region is CASSPGVPTGVGYTF. For the CDR3, the DNA is TGTGCCAGCAGCCCGGGAGTGCCGACAGGGGTCGGCTACACCTTC.

This clonotype occurred a few times. V and J are TRBV7-6 and TRBJ2-5, with a possible D match to TRBD2 (7 bases). V was pared by 5 bases and J by 5 bases, with 18 bases between. CDR3 size: 15 residues. Germline assignment: CDR1 SGHVS and CDR2 FNYEAQ. The CDR3: CASSQTTGGQETQYF. CDR3 nucleotide sequence: TGTGCCAGCAGCCAAACGACCGGGGGGCAGGAGACCCAGTACTTC.

There are many counts of this clonotype. The V gene is TRBV28, the J gene TRBJ1-1; D is uncertain. Trimming cost V 1 base and J 0 bases, with 15 bases left between them. The V gene's germline CDR1 is MDHEN and CDR2 SYDVKM. The CDR3 is made up of 17 amino acids. The CDR3 DNA is TGTGCCAGCAGTTTATACCTTGCGACGGACCTGAACACTGAAGCTTTCTTT. Protein: CASSLYLATDLNTEAFF.

This clonotype appeared a few times. The rearrangement links TRBV7-1 to TRBJ1-4; tentative D call: TRBD1 (5 bases). TRBV7-1 is recorded as an ORF, its role being uncertain. V lost 5 bases to trimming and J lost 8 bases, with 9 bases between them. The CDR3 runs 12 residues. The CDR3 region is CASSRGEEKLFF. DNA of the CDR3: TGTGCCAGCAGCCGGGGGGAGGAAAAACTGTTTTTT.

In its sample, this clonotype was seen a few times. The J gene is TRBJ1-2, the V gene TRBV28; no clear D gene. The CDR3 runs to 14 residues. Germline-derived CDR1 and CDR2 are MDHEN and SYDVKM. Deletions cut 8 bases from V and 7 bases from J, with 20 bases between. The DNA for the CDR3 is TGTGCCAGCGGTCCCGGACCTCAGTGGTTTGGCTACACCTTC. It specifies CASGPGPQWFGYTF.

This clonotype came up a few times. The V call is TRBV27, the J call TRBJ2-7, with 7 bases fitting TRBD2. The ends lost 4 bases at V and 3 bases at J; junction bases unmatched: 24. The CDR3 spans 20 residues. CDR1 MNHEY and CDR2 SMNVEV come from the germline V gene (reference sequence). In nucleotides, the CDR3 is TGTGCCAGCAGTTCCCCGGTCTCGCTAGGAGCGGGGCGGGATCACTACGAGCAGTACTTC. This encodes CASSSPVSLGAGRDHYEQYF.

The chain couples TRBV12-3 or TRBV12-4 to TRBJ1-2; TRBD1 might be the D (6 bases). Trimming pared 0 bases from V and 2 bases from J, leaving 13 bases between. This CDR3 comprises 16 residues. CDR3 protein: CASSLARGHSNYGYTF. Here the CDR3 DNA reads TGTGCCAGCAGTTTAGCGCGGGGACACTCAAACTATGGCTACACCTTC.

The V and J genes are TRBV6-5 and TRBJ1-1; D not resolved. The CDR3 has 13 residues. The V and J ends lost 1 base and 9 bases respectively, with 12 bases between them. CDR1 MNHEY and CDR2 SVGAGI come from the germline V gene. CDR3 amino acids: CASSYFGPSQAFF. Here the CDR3 DNA reads TGTGCCAGCAGTTACTTTGGCCCCAGCCAAGCTTTCTTT.

The sample holds many counts of this clonotype. The chain is built from TRBV15 and TRBJ1-1; no reliable D call. The germline V and J ends were trimmed by 4 bases and 4 bases, with 16 bases remaining between them. The germline gives CDR1 LNHNV, CDR2 YYDKDF (reference sequence). This CDR3 comprises 15 residues. For the CDR3, the DNA is TGTGCCACCAGCACTGCGGGTGTGGGGATCACTGAAGCTTTCTTT. This codes for CATSTAGVGITEAFF.

This clonotype was found many times. The V and J genes are TRBV12-5 and TRBJ2-1; 10 bases agree with TRBD2. V lost 3 bases and J lost 3; bases outside the gene matches: 8. The CDR3 consists of 17 residues. Germline V lookup: CDR1 LGHNT, CDR2 FRNRAP. CDR3 in amino acids: CASGLPRTSGFYNEQFF. CDR3 bases: TGTGCTAGTGGTTTACCCCGGACTAGCGGATTCTACAATGAGCAGTTCTTC.

The chain employs TRBV29-1 and TRBJ1-2, with D perhaps TRBD1 (6 bases). Germline loops: CDR1 SQVTM, CDR2 ANQGSEA. V gave up 4 bases and J gave up 3 bases, with 12 bases separating them. This CDR3 has 13 amino acids. CDR3 DNA sequence: TGCAGCGTTGGGGGGCAGTTCGACTATGGCTACACCTTC. This gives the protein CSVGGQFDYGYTF.

This chain connects TRBV20-1 to TRBJ2-2; maybe TRBD2 (5 bases). The CDR3 runs to 17 residues. V lost 2 bases and J 1 base, leaving 17 bases between the germline ends. Germline V CDR1 and CDR2: DFQATT, SNEGSKA (reference sequence). The CDR3, as DNA: TGCAGTGCTAGATCTATTCCACGGGCGGGGAACACCGGGGAGCTGTTTTTT. Its translation: CSARSIPRAGNTGELFF.

This clonotype was observed a few times. This sequence joins TRBV5-6 and TRBJ1-4; 8 bases align to TRBD1. This CDR3 contains 15 residues. CDR1 is SGHDT and CDR2 is YYEEEE in the germline V gene. The junction had 12 bases not matched to a gene; V was cut back by 6 bases and J by 8 bases. The CDR3 spells CASTLGTGWEEKLFF. Here the CDR3 DNA reads TGTGCCAGCACCCTGGGGACAGGTTGGGAAGAAAAACTGTTTTTT.

This chain links TRBV6-1 with TRBJ2-2, with D unresolved. This CDR3 contains 9 residues. CDR1 MNHNS and CDR2 SASEGT come from the germline V gene. The V end lost 11 bases, the J end lost 11 bases, and 9 bases lay between the germline ends. CDR3 amino acids: CARTRELFF. The DNA for the CDR3 is TGTGCCCGAACCAGAGAGCTGTTTTTT.

The sample holds a few counts of this clonotype. This chain links TRBV12-3 or TRBV12-4 with TRBJ2-7; the D is unclear. Trimming took off 2 bases at V and 5 bases at J, with 4 bases between the two ends. The CDR3 covers 11 residues. In nucleotides, the CDR3 is TGTGCCAGCAGTTTAAAGGACGAGCAGTACTTC. Encoded protein: CASSLKDEQYF.

The J gene is TRBJ1-3, the V gene TRBV7-9; D perhaps matches TRBD1 (6 bases). CDR3 size: 17 residues. The germline V and J ends were trimmed by 1 base and 0 bases, with 13 bases remaining between them. From germline, CDR1 is SEHNR and CDR2 FQNEAQ (reference sequence). This CDR3 reads CASSLGLQGLSGNTIYF. CDR3 nucleotide sequence: TGTGCCAGCAGCTTAGGCCTACAGGGCCTCTCTGGAAACACCATATATTTT.

The rearrangement joins TRBV6-5 to TRBJ1-5; D is ambiguous. The germline V gene has CDR1 MNHEY and CDR2 SVGAGI. The V end was cut by 4 bases, the J end by 2 bases, with 12 bases between. The CDR3 consists of 15 residues. CDR3 sequence reads: CASSFQWTGNQPQHF. The CDR3 nucleotides read TGTGCCAGCAGTTTCCAGTGGACGGGCAATCAGCCCCAGCATTTT.

This clonotype was detected ten times or more. The chain uses TRBV7-6 and TRBJ2-3; 12 bases line up with TRBD2. The CDR3 has 17 amino acids. Germline trimming cut 1 base from V and 3 bases from J; bases unmatched to any gene: 5. Looked up from germline, CDR1 is SGHVS and CDR2 is FNYEAQ. CDR3 sequence reads: CASSLEPSGGVTDTQYF. The CDR3 DNA is TGTGCCAGCAGCTTAGAGCCTAGCGGGGGGGTGACAGATACGCAGTATTTT.

The chain employs TRBV27 and TRBJ1-5, with D possibly being TRBD1 (5 bases). In germline, CDR1 is MNHEY, CDR2 SMNVEV (reference sequence). Trimming cost V 1 base and J 1 base, with 8 bases left between them. The CDR3 totals 15 residues. The CDR3 DNA follows: TGTGCCAGCAGTTTATTTGGGGGGAGCAATCAGCCCCAGCATTTT. Protein sequence: CASSLFGGSNQPQHF.

The genes are TRBV27 and TRBJ1-1; TRBD1 might be the D (6 bases). The ends were cut back, 5 bases at V and 5 bases at J, with 18 bases in the middle. This CDR3 is 15 amino acids long. Germline CDR1 reads MNHEY; CDR2 reads SMNVEV (reference sequence). The CDR3 sequence is CASSDPPTGSTEAFF. The CDR3 DNA sequence: TGTGCCAGCAGTGACCCCCCGACAGGTAGTACTGAAGCTTTCTTT.

This clonotype was observed a few times. The V and J genes are TRBV6-1 and TRBJ2-5; D possibly corresponds to TRBD1 (7 bases). With 9 bases removed from V and 3 bases from J, the gap between germline ends came to 17 bases. Germline V gene sequence: CDR1 MNHNS, CDR2 SASEGT. There are 14 residues in the CDR3. The CDR3: CARPGGDRKETQYF. The DNA for the CDR3 is TGTGCCAGGCCGGGCGGGGACAGAAAAGAGACCCAGTACTTC.

This chain links TRBV12-3 or TRBV12-4 with TRBJ1-1; D possibly corresponds to TRBD1 (6 bases). There are 15 residues in the CDR3. Trimming shortened V by 4 bases and J by 0 bases, and 12 bases separated the two germline ends. The CDR3 nucleotides read TGTGCCAGCAGTTCGAGGGACAAGATGAACACTGAAGCTTTCTTT. Translated: CASSSRDKMNTEAFF.

The chain combines TRBV9 with TRBJ2-1; 7 nucleotides align to TRBD2. The CDR3 runs to 16 residues. V lost 0 bases, J lost 4 bases, and 7 bases stayed unmatched. The V gene's germline CDR1 is SGDLS and CDR2 YYNGEE. CDR3 sequence (DNA): TGTGCCAGCAGCGTAGGGGGGGGGACCACTTACAATGAGCAGTTCTTC. As protein: CASSVGGGTTYNEQFF.